One sample yielded the 9 T cell receptor beta chains listed below, sequenced in a study of T cells expressing NK-cell markers. TCRdb reprocessed the 5' RACE reads, with one entry per CDR3 protein and no DNA. The table lists fewer than 400,000 distinct CDR3 sequences, with roughly 10% in the top ten. Sequences were obtained from blood T cells: a sorted CD56 or NKG2C T cell subset, CD4+ or CD8+ T cells, or bulk PBMC T cells (not recorded which). Source of these receptors: a woman between 45 and 60 years old in good health.

CDR3 sequence reads: CASSVSTGTKNSGANVLTF. The V and J genes are TRBV9 and TRBJ2-6; TCRdb's D gene call, TRBD2, goes unchecked for lack of DNA. Germline V gives CDR1 SGDLS, CDR2 YYNGEE. The CDR3 has 19 residues.

This rearrangement joins TRBV5-1 to TRBJ1-5; TCRdb names TRBD1, which stays unverified in the absence of DNA. This CDR3 comprises 16 residues. In germline, CDR1 is SGHRS, CDR2 YFSETQ. CDR3 amino acids: CASSPTPGQGHQPQHF. Complete variable domain (other parts from reference TRBV5-1 and TRBJ1-5): KAGVTQTPRYLIKTRGQQVTLSCSPISGHRSVSWYQQTPGQGLQFLFEYFSETQRNKGNFPGRFSGRQFSNSRSEMNVSTLELGDSALYLCASSPTPGQGHQPQHFGDGTRLSIL.

This chain uses TRBV20-1 with TRBJ2-3; there is no DNA to check the TCRdb D call of TRBD1. This CDR3 region has 13 residues. Germline CDR1 DFQATT, CDR2 SNEGSKA (reference sequence). The CDR3 protein is CSARGQYTDTQYF.

V is TRBV6-5 and J is TRBJ2-7; TCRdb's assignment of TRBD1 cannot be checked, as there is no DNA. This CDR3 comprises 15 residues. In germline, CDR1 is MNHEY, CDR2 SVGAGI. The chain's CDR3 is CASSYSTGTGDEQYF.

This chain joins TRBV20-1 and TRBJ2-3. This CDR3 comprises 14 residues. Germline assignment: CDR1 DFQATT and CDR2 SNEGSKA (reference sequence). The CDR3 region is CSASWRISTDTQYF.

The V and J genes are TRBV10-2 and TRBJ2-2; with no DNA, the TCRdb D assignment of TRBD1 cannot be verified. CDR3 length equals 15 residues. The germline V gene has CDR1 WSHSY and CDR2 SAAADI. CDR3 amino acids: CASSRGGTGRGELFF.

The CDR3 here is CASSQSGSLLTDTQYF. The chain is built from TRBV4-1 and TRBJ2-3; TCRdb indicates TRBD1, and absent DNA this call remains unverified. The CDR3 length is 16 residues. CDR1 and CDR2 (germline): MGHRA, YSYEKL.

This chain connects TRBV2 to TRBJ2-5; without DNA, the TCRdb call of TRBD1 cannot be checked. This CDR3 contains 16 residues. Germline assignment: CDR1 SNHLY and CDR2 FYNNEI. The chain's CDR3 is CASSEALGGAGETQYF.

The rearrangement links TRBV5-1 to TRBJ1-2. Germline V gives CDR1 SGHRS, CDR2 YFSETQ. The CDR3 length is 14 residues. CDR3 sequence: CASSSAAGNYGYTF.